This TCR beta chain was sequenced for a study of OX40 agonist ivuxolimab in advanced cancers. Overall study: Patients with prior anti-PD-1, anti-PD-L1 or anti-CTLA-4 therapy were eligible; roughly 40% had some.

Sequencing was performed with immunoSEQ multiplex PCR; in TCRdb, only in-frame clones are kept and a portion is missing. Of some 60,000 clones detected, about nine tenths appear once; the ten largest clones hold around 16%. Whole-study findings and limits: Relative to CD4+ cells, CD8+ T cells on average had more expanded clones. Clonal expansion by week 6 occurred in CD4+ and CD8+ blood T cells (at 0.1 to 3.0 mg/kg). The investigators did not determine what antigen specificity the expanded peripheral T cells had.

V was pared by 3 bases and J by 7 bases, with 13 bases between. The CDR3 has 14 residues. CDR1 and CDR2 from the germline V gene are MDHEN and SYDVKM. A word on this clone: Its antigen is unidentified.

This material consisted of CD4+ or CD8+ T cells sorted from blood, taken in a trial of the OX40 agonist ivuxolimab. The chain couples TRBV28 to TRBJ2-1; D tentatively fits TRBD1 or TRBD2 (5 bases each). The sequence was obtained from an adult with an advanced solid tumor such as melanoma, head and neck, liver or kidney cancer. Here the CDR3 reads CASSLGRTGNEQFF. The DNA for the CDR3 is TGTGCCAGCAGTTTGGGACGGACTGGGAATGAGCAGTTCTTC.